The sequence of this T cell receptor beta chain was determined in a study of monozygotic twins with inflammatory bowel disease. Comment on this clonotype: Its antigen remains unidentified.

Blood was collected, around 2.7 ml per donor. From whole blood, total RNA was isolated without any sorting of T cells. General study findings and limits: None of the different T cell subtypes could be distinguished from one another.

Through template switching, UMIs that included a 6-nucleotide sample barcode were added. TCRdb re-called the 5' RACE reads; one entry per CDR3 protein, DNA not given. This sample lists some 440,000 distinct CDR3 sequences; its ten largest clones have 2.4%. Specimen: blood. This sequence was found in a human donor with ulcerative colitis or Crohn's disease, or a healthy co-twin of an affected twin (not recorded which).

CDR3 protein: CSAFTSGTSGHRQFF. The J gene is TRBJ2-1, the V gene TRBV20-1; TCRdb proposes TRBD2, but this gene call is untestable without DNA. The CDR3 is 15 residues long. The V gene's germline CDR1 is DFQATT and CDR2 SNEGSKA (reference sequence).